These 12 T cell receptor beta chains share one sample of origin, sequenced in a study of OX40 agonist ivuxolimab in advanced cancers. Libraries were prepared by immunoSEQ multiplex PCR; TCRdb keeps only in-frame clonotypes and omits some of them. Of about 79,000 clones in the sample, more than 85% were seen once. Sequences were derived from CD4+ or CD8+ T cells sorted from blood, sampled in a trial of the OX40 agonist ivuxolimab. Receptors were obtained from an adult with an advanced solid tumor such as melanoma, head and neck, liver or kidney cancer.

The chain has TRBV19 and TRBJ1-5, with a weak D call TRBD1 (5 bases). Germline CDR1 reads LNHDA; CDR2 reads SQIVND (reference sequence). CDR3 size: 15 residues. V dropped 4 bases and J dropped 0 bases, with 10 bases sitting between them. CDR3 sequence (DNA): TGTGCCAGTAGTACCCTCGGGGCTAGCAATCAGCCCCAGCATTTT. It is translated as CASSTLGASNQPQHF. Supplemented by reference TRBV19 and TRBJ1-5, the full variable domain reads DGGITQSPKYLFRKEGQNVTLSCEQNLNHDAMYWYRQDPGQGLRLIYYSQIVNDFQKGDIAEGYSVSREKKESFPLTVTSAQKNPTAFYLCASSTLGASNQPQHFGDGTRLSIL.

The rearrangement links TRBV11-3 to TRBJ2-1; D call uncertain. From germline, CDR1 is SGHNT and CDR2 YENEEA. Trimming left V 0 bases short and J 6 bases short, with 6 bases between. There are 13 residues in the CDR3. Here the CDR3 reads CASSLDLGNEQFF. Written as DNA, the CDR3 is TGTGCCAGCAGCTTAGATCTTGGCAATGAGCAGTTCTTC.

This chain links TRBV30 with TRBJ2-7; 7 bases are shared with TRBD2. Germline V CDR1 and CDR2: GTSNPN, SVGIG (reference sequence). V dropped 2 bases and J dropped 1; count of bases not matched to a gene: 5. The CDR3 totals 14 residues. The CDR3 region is CAWSISGPSYEQYF. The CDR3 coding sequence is TGTGCCTGGAGTATTAGCGGGCCATCCTACGAGCAGTACTTC.

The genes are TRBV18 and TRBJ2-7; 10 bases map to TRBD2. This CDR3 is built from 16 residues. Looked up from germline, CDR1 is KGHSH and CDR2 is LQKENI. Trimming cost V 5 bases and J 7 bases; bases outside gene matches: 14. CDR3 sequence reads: CASSSTRAGGPNEQYF. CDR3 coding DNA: TGTGCCAGCTCATCCACTCGAGCGGGAGGGCCTAATGAGCAGTACTTC.

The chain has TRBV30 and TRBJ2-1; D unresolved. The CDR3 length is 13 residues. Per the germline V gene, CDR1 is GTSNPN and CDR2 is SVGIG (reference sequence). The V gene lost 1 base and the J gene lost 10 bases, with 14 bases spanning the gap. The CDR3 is CAWSGLRLGEQFF. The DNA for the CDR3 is TGTGCCTGGAGTGGATTAAGACTGGGGGAGCAGTTCTTC.

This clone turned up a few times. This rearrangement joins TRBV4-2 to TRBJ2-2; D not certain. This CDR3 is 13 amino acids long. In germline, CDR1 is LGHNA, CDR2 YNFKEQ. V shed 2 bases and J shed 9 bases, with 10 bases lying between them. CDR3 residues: CASSQPTQRELFF. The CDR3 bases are TGTGCCAGCAGCCAACCCACCCAGAGGGAGCTGTTTTTT.

In nucleotides, the CDR3 is TGCGCCAGCAGCTCCGGTGTGACTAATGAAAAACTGTTTTTT. Protein product: CASSSGVTNEKLFF. This chain connects TRBV5-1 to TRBJ1-4; D ambiguous. This CDR3 region has 14 residues. V was clipped by 3 bases and J by 2 bases, with 8 bases between them. Looked up from germline, CDR1 is SGHRS and CDR2 is YFSETQ. The entire variable domain, with the rest obtained from reference TRBV5-1 and TRBJ1-4, is as follows: KAGVTQTPRYLIKTRGQQVTLSCSPISGHRSVSWYQQTPGQGLQFLFEYFSETQRNKGNFPGRFSGRQFSNSRSEMNVSTLELGDSALYLCASSSGVTNEKLFFGSGTQLSVL.

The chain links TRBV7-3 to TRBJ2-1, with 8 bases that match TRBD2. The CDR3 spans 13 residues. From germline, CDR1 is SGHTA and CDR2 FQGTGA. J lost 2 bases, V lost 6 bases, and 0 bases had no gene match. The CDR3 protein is CASSSGAYNEQFF. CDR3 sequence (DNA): TGTGCCAGCAGTAGCGGGGCCTACAATGAGCAGTTCTTC.

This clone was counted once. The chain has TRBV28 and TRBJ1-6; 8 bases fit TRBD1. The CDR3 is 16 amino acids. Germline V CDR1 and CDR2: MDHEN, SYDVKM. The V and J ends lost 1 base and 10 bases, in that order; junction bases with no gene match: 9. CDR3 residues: CASSLFLGQGKSPLHF. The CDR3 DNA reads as TGTGCCAGCAGTTTATTTCTTGGACAGGGCAAATCACCCCTCCACTTT.

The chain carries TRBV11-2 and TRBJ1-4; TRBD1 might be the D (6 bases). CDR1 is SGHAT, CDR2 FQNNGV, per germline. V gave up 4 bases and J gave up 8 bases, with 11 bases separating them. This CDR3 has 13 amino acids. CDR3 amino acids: CASSSGGSEKLFF. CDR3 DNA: TGTGCCAGCAGCTCCGGGGGCAGCGAAAAACTGTTTTTT.

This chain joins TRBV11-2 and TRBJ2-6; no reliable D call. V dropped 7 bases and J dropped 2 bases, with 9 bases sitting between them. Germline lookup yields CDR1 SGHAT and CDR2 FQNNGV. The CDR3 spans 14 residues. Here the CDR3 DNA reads TGTGCCAGCATTGGGGTGGCTGGGGCCAACGTCCTGACTTTC. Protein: CASIGVAGANVLTF.

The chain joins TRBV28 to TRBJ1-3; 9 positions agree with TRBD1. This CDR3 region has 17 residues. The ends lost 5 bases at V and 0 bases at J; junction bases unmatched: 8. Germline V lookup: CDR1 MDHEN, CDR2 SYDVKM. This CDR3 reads CASSPGTGIYSGNTIYF. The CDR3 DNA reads TGTGCCAGCAGTCCAGGGACAGGGATCTACTCTGGAAACACCATATATTTT. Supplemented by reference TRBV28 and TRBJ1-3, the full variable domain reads DVKVTQSSRYLVKRTGEKVFLECVQDMDHENMFWYRQDPGLGLRLIYFSYDVKMKEKGDIPEGYSVSREKKERFSLILESASTNQTSMYLCASSPGTGIYSGNTIYFGEGSWLTVV.